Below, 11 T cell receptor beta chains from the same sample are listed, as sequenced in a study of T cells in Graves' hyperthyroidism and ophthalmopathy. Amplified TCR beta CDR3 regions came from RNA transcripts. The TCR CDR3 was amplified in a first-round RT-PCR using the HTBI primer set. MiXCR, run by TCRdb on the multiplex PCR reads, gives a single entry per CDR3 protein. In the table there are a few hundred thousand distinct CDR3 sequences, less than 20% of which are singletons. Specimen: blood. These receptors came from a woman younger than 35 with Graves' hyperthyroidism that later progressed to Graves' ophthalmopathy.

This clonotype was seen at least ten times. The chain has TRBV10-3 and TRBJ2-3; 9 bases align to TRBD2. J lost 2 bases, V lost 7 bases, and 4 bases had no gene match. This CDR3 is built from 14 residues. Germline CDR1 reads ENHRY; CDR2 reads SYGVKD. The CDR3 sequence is CAITSGGTTDTQYF. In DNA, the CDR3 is TGTGCCATCACCAGCGGGGGGACCACAGATACGCAGTATTTT.

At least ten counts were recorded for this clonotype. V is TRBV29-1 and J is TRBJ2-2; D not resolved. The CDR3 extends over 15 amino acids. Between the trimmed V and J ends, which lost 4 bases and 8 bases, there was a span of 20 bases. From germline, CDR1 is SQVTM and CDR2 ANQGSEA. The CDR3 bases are TGCAGCGTTGGGCAGCGACGACAAAGAGAAGGGGAGCTGTTTTTT. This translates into CSVGQRRQREGELFF.

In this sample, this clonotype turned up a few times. The CDR3 loop is CASSEFLETEAFF. The CDR3 DNA sequence: TGTGCCAGCAGTGAGTTTCTCGAGACTGAAGCTTTCTTT. The rearrangement joins TRBV6-1 to TRBJ1-1, with D uncertain. Trimming left V 3 bases short and J 5 bases short, with 10 bases between. CDR1 and CDR2 (germline): MNHNS, SASEGT. The CDR3 extends over 13 amino acids.

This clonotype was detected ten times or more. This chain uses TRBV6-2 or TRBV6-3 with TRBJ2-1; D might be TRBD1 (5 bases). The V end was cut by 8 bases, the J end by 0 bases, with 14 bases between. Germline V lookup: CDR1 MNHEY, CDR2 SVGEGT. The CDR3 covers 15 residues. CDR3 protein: CASGRVMGSYNEQFF. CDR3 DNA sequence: TGTGCCAGCGGCAGGGTGATGGGCTCCTACAATGAGCAGTTCTTC.

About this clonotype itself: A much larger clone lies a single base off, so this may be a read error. The CDR3: CSAWTEVEQYF. The CDR3 coding sequence is TGCAGTGCGTGGACCGAAGTCGAGCAGTACTTC. This rearrangement joins TRBV20-1 to TRBJ2-7; unclear D gene. V lost 6 bases, J lost 6 bases, and 12 bases lay in between. Germline loops: CDR1 DFQATT, CDR2 SNEGSKA (reference sequence). The CDR3 totals 11 residues.

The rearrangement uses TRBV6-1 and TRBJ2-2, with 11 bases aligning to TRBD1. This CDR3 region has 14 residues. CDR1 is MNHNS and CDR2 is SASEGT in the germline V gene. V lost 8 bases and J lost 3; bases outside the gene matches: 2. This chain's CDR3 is CASGDRGYTGELFF. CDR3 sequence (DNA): TGTGCCAGCGGGGACAGGGGGTACACCGGGGAGCTGTTTTTT.

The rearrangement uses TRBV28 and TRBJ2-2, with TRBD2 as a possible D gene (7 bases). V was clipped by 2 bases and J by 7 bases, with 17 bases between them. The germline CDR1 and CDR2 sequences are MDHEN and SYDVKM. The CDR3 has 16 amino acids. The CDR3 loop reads CASSLKTHGGLGELFF. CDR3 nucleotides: TGTGCCAGCAGTTTAAAGACGCACGGGGGGCTCGGGGAGCTGTTTTTT.

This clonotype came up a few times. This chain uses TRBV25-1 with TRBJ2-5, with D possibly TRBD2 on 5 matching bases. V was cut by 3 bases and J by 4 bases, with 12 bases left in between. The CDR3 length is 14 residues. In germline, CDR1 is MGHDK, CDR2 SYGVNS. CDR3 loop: CASSEGGSRETQYF. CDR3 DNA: TGTGCCAGCAGTGAGGGTGGGAGCCGAGAGACCCAGTACTTC.

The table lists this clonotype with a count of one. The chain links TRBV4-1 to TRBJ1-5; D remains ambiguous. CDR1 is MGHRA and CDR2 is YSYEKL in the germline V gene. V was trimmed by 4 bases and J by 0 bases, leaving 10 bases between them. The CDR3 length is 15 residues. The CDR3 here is CASSPRTVSNQPQHF. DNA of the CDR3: TGCGCCAGCAGCCCTAGGACGGTTAGCAATCAGCCCCAGCATTTT.

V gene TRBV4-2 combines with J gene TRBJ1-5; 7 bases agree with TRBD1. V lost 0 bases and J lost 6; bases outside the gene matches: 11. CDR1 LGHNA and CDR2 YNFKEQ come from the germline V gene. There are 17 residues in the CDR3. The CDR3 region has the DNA TGTGCCAGCAGCCAAGAACGGTCAGGGGGAATAAGTCAGCCCCAGCATTTT. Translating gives CASSQERSGGISQPQHF.

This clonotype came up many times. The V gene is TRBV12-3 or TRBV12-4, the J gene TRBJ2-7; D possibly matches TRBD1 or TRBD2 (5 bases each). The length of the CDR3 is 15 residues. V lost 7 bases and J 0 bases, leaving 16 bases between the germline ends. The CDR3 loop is CASTKGFGSSYEQYF. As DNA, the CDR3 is TGTGCCAGCACCAAGGGGTTTGGGAGCTCCTACGAGCAGTACTTC.